The clone carrying this TCR beta chain has at least ten counts. The antigen is not known. The record originates from a study of T-cell reconstitution after alpha-beta-depleted transplantation in children. Regarding the study as a whole: About two months after transplant, alpha-beta T cells reportedly came from several hundred expanded graft clones. Surviving recipient cells, namely T cells and thymic progenitors, were the source of high day-60 TCRbeta diversity in some patients. Hyperexpanded clones declined; after one year, newly produced T cells mostly supplied diversity.

Preparation of the TCRbeta library used unique molecular identifiers. A single record per CDR3 protein comes from TCRdb applying MiXCR to the PCR reads. This table has 250,000 to 300,000 distinct CDR3 sequences, roughly a tenth appearing once. J was trimmed by 5 bases and V by 0 bases; bases with no gene match: 14. CDR3 size: 18 residues. Germline V lookup: CDR1 LGHNT, CDR2 FRNRAP. This TCR derives from a boy under three years old with acute myeloid leukemia, due to receive a stem cell transplant. This sequence joins TRBV12-5 and TRBJ2-7, with 9 bases matching TRBD2. Sequencing was performed on PBMCs, taken before TCRalphabeta/CD19-depleted stem cell transplant. The CDR3: CASGLVISRGLATHEQYF. Written as DNA, the CDR3 is TGTGCTAGTGGTTTGGTAATCTCTAGGGGACTAGCTACCCACGAGCAGTACTTC.